These 20 T cell receptor beta chains share one sample of origin, sequenced in a study of blood T cell repertoires in COVID-19. TCRdb's copy holds only in-frame clones and misses some; the assay was immunoSEQ multiplex PCR. Counted here are around 190,000 clones, about 88% occurring once; the ten biggest clones make up roughly a sixth. Material: peripheral blood. These TCRs come from a man aged 45-65 years with COVID-19, enrolled during active disease.

The rearrangement joins TRBV5-1 to TRBJ1-1; TRBD1 aligns across 8 bases. V shed 4 bases, J shed 4 bases, and the junction held 6 bases outside the gene matches. Germline CDR1 reads SGHRS; CDR2 reads YFSETQ. The CDR3 is made up of 14 amino acids. The CDR3 spells CASSSDTGGTEAFF. CDR3 coding DNA: TGCGCCAGCAGCAGCGATACAGGGGGCACTGAAGCTTTCTTT.

The CDR3, as DNA: TGTGCCAGCAGCCAAGAACTCCCCTCGGGGAGCGGGAGCACCTACGAGCAGTACTTC. Protein sequence: CASSQELPSGSGSTYEQYF. The rearrangement links TRBV4-2 to TRBJ2-7; 8 positions agree with TRBD2. The CDR3 contains 19 residues. Germline values: CDR1 LGHNA, CDR2 YNFKEQ. Trimming took 0 bases from V and 2 from J; bases not matched to a gene: 15.

V is TRBV12-5 and J is TRBJ1-5; D is perhaps TRBD1 (6 bases). Germline assignment: CDR1 LGHNT and CDR2 FRNRAP. V lost 5 bases and J lost 2, with 16 bases in between. This CDR3 comprises 16 residues. CDR3 DNA sequence: TGTGCTAGTGGTCCACCGCTACAGGGAGGCAATCAGCCCCAGCATTTT. Amino acids: CASGPPLQGGNQPQHF.

With regard to this clone: At one boundary the junction diverges from the germline segment, which might be a read error. V gene TRBV6-5 combines with J gene TRBJ1-2; 8 bases align to TRBD1. The CDR3 is 11 residues long. From germline, CDR1 is MNHEY and CDR2 SVGAGI. CDR3 loop: CASSSPGQASF. The CDR3 nucleotides read TGTGCCAGCAGTTCCCCGGGACAGGCCTCATTC.

This clone is a singleton in its sample. The chain couples TRBV5-1 to TRBJ1-1; no definite D call. Germline CDR1 and CDR2: SGHRS and YFSETQ. The germline V and J ends were trimmed by 1 base and 1 base, with 2 bases remaining between them. This CDR3 contains 12 residues. CDR3: CASSLQNTEAFF. The CDR3 nucleotides read TGCGCCAGCAGCTTGCAGAACACTGAAGCTTTCTTT.

The chain employs TRBV19 and TRBJ1-1; possibly TRBD1 for D (5 bases). Germline values: CDR1 LNHDA, CDR2 SQIVND (reference sequence). Trimming took off 5 bases at V and 4 bases at J, with 17 bases between the two ends. The length of the CDR3 is 15 residues. The DNA for the CDR3 is TGTGCCAGTAGTTCGCGCTCCGGGACTTCCACTGAAGCTTTCTTT. It specifies CASSSRSGTSTEAFF.

The V gene is TRBV6-5, the J gene TRBJ2-2, with D perhaps matching TRBD2 (5 bases). Germline V CDR1 and CDR2: MNHEY, SVGAGI. V dropped 4 bases and J dropped 6 bases, with 12 bases sitting between them. The CDR3 runs to 14 residues. CDR3 in DNA: TGTGCCAGCAGTTCGGACTTGGTTTCCGGGGAGCTGTTTTTT. It codes for CASSSDLVSGELFF.

Concerning this clone itself: The sample contains more than one DNA sequence encoding this CDR3. V and J are TRBV15 and TRBJ2-3, with 7 bases lining up with TRBD2. The germline V gene encodes CDR1 LNHNV and CDR2 YYDKDF (reference sequence). This CDR3 region has 16 residues. J gave up 1 base and V 1 base, and 5 bases lay outside the gene matches. The chain's CDR3 is CATSRGGTSGTDTQYF. The CDR3, as DNA: TGTGCCACCAGCAGAGGGGGAACTAGCGGCACAGATACGCAGTATTTT.

The rearrangement links TRBV10-3 to TRBJ2-1, with D perhaps matching TRBD1 (6 bases). Trimming took 4 bases from V and 1 from J, leaving 14 bases between them. The germline V gene encodes CDR1 ENHRY and CDR2 SYGVKD. There are 16 residues in the CDR3. The CDR3 reads CAISGPDRKSYNEQFF. The CDR3 DNA is TGTGCCATCAGTGGCCCCGACAGGAAATCCTACAATGAGCAGTTCTTC.

CDR3 in amino acids: CASSPGNTEAFF. In nucleotides, the CDR3 is TGTGCCAGTTCCCCAGGTAACACTGAAGCTTTCTTT. The chain links TRBV6-6 to TRBJ1-1; D is unclear. Germline V gene data show CDR1 as MNHNY and CDR2 as SVGAGI (reference sequence). The V gene lost 9 bases and the J gene lost 2 bases, with 10 bases spanning the gap. The CDR3 is 12 amino acids.

This clone was seen only a few times. The V and J genes are TRBV5-5 and TRBJ2-7; possibly TRBD1 for D (6 bases). V was clipped by 5 bases and J by 0 bases, with 15 bases between them. Germline V gene sequence: CDR1 SGHKS, CDR2 YYEKEE (reference sequence). This CDR3 is 15 amino acids long. The CDR3 sequence is CASRGVRGDSYEQYF. The CDR3 DNA reads as TGTGCCAGCAGGGGGGTCAGGGGAGACTCCTACGAGCAGTACTTC.

V gene TRBV5-1 combines with J gene TRBJ2-3, with D perhaps TRBD1 (6 bases). Germline V lookup: CDR1 SGHRS, CDR2 YFSETQ. The CDR3 covers 15 residues. Between the trimmed V and J ends, which lost 1 base and 0 bases, there was a span of 9 bases. CDR3 bases: TGCGCCAGCAGCTTGCAGGGGATTAGCACAGATACGCAGTATTTT. Its protein product is CASSLQGISTDTQYF.

This chain links TRBV2 with TRBJ2-1, with a possible D match to TRBD2 (7 bases). Per germline, CDR1 SNHLY and CDR2 FYNNEI. V was trimmed by 3 bases and J by 1 base, leaving 13 bases between them. There are 16 residues in the CDR3. Here the CDR3 DNA reads TGTGCCAGCAGTGATCCGGGGAGGGGGTCCTACAATGAGCAGTTCTTC. Its protein is CASSDPGRGSYNEQFF.

This rearrangement joins TRBV19 to TRBJ2-7; weak D call: TRBD1 (5 bases). CDR3 length: 14 amino acids. The ends were cut back, 2 bases at V and 4 bases at J, with 12 bases in the middle. Germline CDR1 reads LNHDA; CDR2 reads SQIVND (reference sequence). CDR3 in DNA: TGTGCCAGTAGTATAAGCAGGGCATCTTACGAGCAGTACTTC. Amino acid sequence: CASSISRASYEQYF.

The chain recombines TRBV11-2 with TRBJ1-1; 7 bases are a match to TRBD1. Trimming cost V 4 bases and J 1 base; bases outside gene matches: 12. The CDR3 runs to 17 residues. Germline V CDR1 and CDR2: SGHAT, FQNNGV. CDR3 in DNA: TGTGCCAGCAGCTATAGAACAGGGGCGGGGTCGAACACTGAAGCTTTCTTT. Its translation is CASSYRTGAGSNTEAFF.

The chain recombines TRBV7-2 with TRBJ1-1, with 8 bases identical to TRBD1. Germline V CDR1 and CDR2: SGHTA, FQGNSA. The CDR3 loop spans 15 amino acids. V dropped 5 bases and J dropped 4; count of bases not matched to a gene: 9. The DNA of the CDR3 is TGTGCCAGCAGCCCTCGGACAGGGACGGGCACTGAAGCTTTCTTT. Translation: CASSPRTGTGTEAFF.

The chain combines TRBV19 with TRBJ1-3; D might be TRBD1 (5 bases). The CDR3 runs to 16 residues. Germline CDR1 LNHDA, CDR2 SQIVND (reference sequence). The ends were cut back, 5 bases at V and 0 bases at J, with 14 bases in the middle. The CDR3 DNA follows: TGTGCCAGTAGTCCCCAGGGACTGAGCTCTGGAAACACCATATATTTT. Amino acid sequence: CASSPQGLSSGNTIYF.

The chain joins TRBV10-3 to TRBJ2-7, with TRBD2 matching 11 bases. The germline V gene has CDR1 ENHRY and CDR2 SYGVKD. The CDR3 sequence is 15 residues long. With V trimmed by 3 bases and J by 2 bases, 3 bases remained unmatched. CDR3 DNA sequence: TGTGCCATCAGTGATGAGACTAGCGGGACCTACGAGCAGTACTTC. It yields the protein CAISDETSGTYEQYF.

The chain couples TRBV6-5 to TRBJ1-5; tentatively, D is TRBD1 (6 bases). Looked up from germline, CDR1 is MNHEY and CDR2 is SVGAGI. The CDR3 runs 13 residues. The V end was cut by 6 bases, the J end by 2 bases, with 8 bases between. DNA of the CDR3: TGTGCCAGCAGACGGACAGGCAATCAGCCCCAGCATTTT. It encodes CASRRTGNQPQHF.

This clone was detected only once. This CDR3 is CSASTAGVRKETQYF. The CDR3 region has the DNA TGCAGTGCTAGTACGGCGGGGGTGAGAAAAGAGACCCAGTACTTC. The chain recombines TRBV20-1 with TRBJ2-5; 7 bases map to TRBD2. The CDR3 totals 15 residues. Germline V gene lookup returns CDR1 DFQATT and CDR2 SNEGSKA (reference sequence). The V and J ends lost 3 bases and 3 bases, in that order; junction bases with no gene match: 10.